The 27 T cell receptor beta chains below were found in one sample sequenced in a study of Graves' ophthalmopathy and Graves' hyperthyroidism. TCR beta CDR3 regions were amplified from RNA transcripts. The first-round RT-PCR employed HTBI primers together with the Qiagen OneStep RT-PCR kit. A multiplex PCR was then performed as the second round. TCRdb redid the calling of the multiplex PCR reads with MiXCR, one entry per CDR3 protein. The sample contains hundreds of thousands of distinct CDR3 sequences, around a fifth of which appear only once. The sample comprised peripheral blood. These receptor sequences come from a woman aged 18-30 years with stable Graves' hyperthyroidism. Some clones in this sample may be carry-over from other donors' samples.

This clonotype was seen at least ten times. The rearrangement links TRBV2 to TRBJ2-5; 7 positions match TRBD1. J lost 3 bases, V lost 5 bases, and 3 bases had no gene match. The germline CDR1 and CDR2 sequences are SNHLY and FYNNEI. The CDR3 consists of 13 residues. CDR3 nucleotide sequence: TGTGCCAGCAGTAGAGGGGGCGAAGAGACCCAGTACTTC. This sequence encodes CASSRGGEETQYF.

This sequence joins TRBV27 and TRBJ1-6, with 8 bases fitting TRBD1. The V gene end was trimmed by 7 bases and the J gene end by 10 bases; junction bases not matched to a gene: 9. CDR1 MNHEY and CDR2 SMNVEV come from the germline V gene (reference sequence). The CDR3 has 14 amino acids. In DNA form, the CDR3 reads TGTGCCAGCAACCCCGGACAGGGAGGGTCACCCCTCCACTTT. Its translation is CASNPGQGGSPLHF.

This clonotype showed up just once. The V and J genes are TRBV5-1 and TRBJ2-7; D perhaps matches TRBD2 (5 bases). The CDR3 totals 15 residues. Trimming took off 0 bases at V and 10 bases at J, with 20 bases between the two ends. Germline CDR1 and CDR2: SGHRS and YFSETQ. The DNA of the CDR3 is TGCGCCAGCAGCTTGGAGAGGTCGGGGTCCGGGGATCAGTACTTC. Translation: CASSLERSGSGDQYF.

Many counts were recorded for this clonotype. The rearrangement uses TRBV30 and TRBJ1-1; TRBD1 agrees at 7 bases. J gave up 0 bases and V 1 base, and 8 bases lay outside the gene matches. This CDR3 region has 16 residues. The V gene's germline CDR1 is GTSNPN and CDR2 SVGIG (reference sequence). CDR3 protein: CAWSDRQGFMNTEAFF. Written as DNA, the CDR3 is TGTGCCTGGAGTGACAGACAGGGATTTATGAACACTGAAGCTTTCTTT. The complete variable domain, with remaining parts taken from reference TRBV30 and TRBJ1-1, reads SQTIHQWPATLVQPVGSPLSLECTVEGTSNPNLYWYRQAAGRGLQLLFYSVGIGQISSEVPQNLSASRPQDRQFILSSKKLLLSDSGFYLCAWSDRQGFMNTEAFFGQGTRLTVV.

This clonotype was detected ten times or more. This chain connects TRBV27 to TRBJ1-5, with TRBD1 as a possible D gene (5 bases). Trimming removed 4 bases at V and 4 bases at J, with 5 bases between. The CDR3 has 12 amino acids. The germline CDR1 and CDR2 sequences are MNHEY and SMNVEV (reference sequence). CDR3 DNA sequence: TGTGCCAGCAGTTACAGGAATCAGCCCCAGCATTTT. Amino acids: CASSYRNQPQHF.

To note about this clonotype: A much larger clone lies one base from this, so it may be a read error. The rearrangement joins TRBV6-2 or TRBV6-3 to TRBJ2-4, with D possibly matching TRBD2 (6 bases). The germline V gene has CDR1 MNHEY and CDR2 SVGEGT. The CDR3 is made up of 16 amino acids. CDR3 region: CASSLTPGDGKNIKYF. The CDR3 region has the DNA TGTGCCAGCAGCCTCACTCCGGGGGACGGTAAAAACATTAAGTACTTC.

Regarding this clonotype: The conserved closing phenylalanine or tryptophan is absent in this CDR3, likely reflecting a read error. Here the CDR3 reads CASSRNPRDSGYGYTI. CDR3 nucleotide sequence: TGTGCCAGCAGCCGGAACCCCCGGGACTCCGGCTATGGCTACACCATC. The chain is built from TRBV4-2 and TRBJ1-2; maybe TRBD1 (5 bases). Per the germline V gene, CDR1 is LGHNA and CDR2 is YNFKEQ. There are 16 residues in the CDR3. The V and J ends lost 4 bases and 4 bases respectively, with 19 bases between them.

This clonotype was recorded once. The chain combines TRBV25-1 with TRBJ2-5, with a weak D call TRBD2 (6 bases). CDR3 length: 15 residues. Germline values: CDR1 MGHDK, CDR2 SYGVNS. V was shortened by 1 base and J by 2 bases, with 11 bases between the two germline ends. CDR3 region: CASSESGGLQETQYF. The CDR3 DNA is TGTGCCAGCAGTGAATCCGGGGGACTGCAAGAGACCCAGTACTTC.

This clonotype was recorded at least ten times. The genes are TRBV11-3 and TRBJ2-7; 7 bases are a match to TRBD1. The V and J ends lost 2 bases and 6 bases, in that order; junction bases with no gene match: 4. CDR3 length equals 13 residues. The V gene's germline CDR1 is SGHNT and CDR2 YENEEA. CDR3 residues: CASSLSTGSEQYF. CDR3 DNA: TGTGCCAGCAGCTTATCGACAGGGAGCGAGCAGTACTTC.

This clonotype was counted at least ten times. V is TRBV20-1 and J is TRBJ2-5, with a tentative D call TRBD1 (5 bases). Trimming removed 6 bases from V and 5 bases from J, with 16 bases in between. The CDR3 extends over 13 amino acids. The germline CDR1 and CDR2 sequences are DFQATT and SNEGSKA (reference sequence). DNA of the CDR3: TGCAGTGCAAGAAGGGGCCCAGTGGAGACCCAGTACTTC. It translates to CSARRGPVETQYF.

This sequence joins TRBV24-1 and TRBJ2-4; 7 nucleotides line up with TRBD1. Germline V gene sequence: CDR1 KGHDR, CDR2 SFDVKD. V dropped 6 bases and J dropped 4; count of bases not matched to a gene: 5. This CDR3 is 14 amino acids long. The CDR3 region is CATSRTGQKNIQYF. The CDR3 nucleotides are TGTGCCACCAGTAGAACGGGACAGAAAAACATTCAGTACTTC.

This clonotype was observed at least ten times. CDR3 sequence reads: CASSVEDVPNYGYTF. DNA for the CDR3: TGTGCCAGCAGCGTAGAAGACGTTCCTAACTATGGCTACACCTTC. This rearrangement joins TRBV9 to TRBJ1-2, with D unclear. CDR3 length: 15 amino acids. Germline assignment: CDR1 SGDLS and CDR2 YYNGEE. Between the trimmed V and J ends, which lost 0 bases and 0 bases, there was a span of 9 bases.

Many counts were recorded for this clonotype. The V and J genes are TRBV24-1 and TRBJ2-7, with 7 bases that match TRBD1. After removal of 3 bases from V and 5 bases from J, the junction contained 6 bases not matched to a gene. CDR3 length: 14 residues. CDR1 is KGHDR, CDR2 SFDVKD, per germline. CDR3: CATSDMTGSNEQYF. The CDR3 DNA is TGTGCCACCAGTGATATGACAGGGAGCAACGAGCAGTACTTC.

This clonotype was seen ten or more times. The rearrangement links TRBV20-1 to TRBJ1-1; no clear D gene. Germline V gene lookup returns CDR1 DFQATT and CDR2 SNEGSKA (reference sequence). This CDR3 has 14 residues. Trimming cost V 6 bases and J 1 base, with 15 bases left between them. The CDR3 sequence is CSADVAGENTEAFF. CDR3 sequence (DNA): TGCAGTGCCGATGTCGCCGGGGAGAACACTGAAGCTTTCTTT.

This clonotype showed up many times. The rearrangement uses TRBV7-8 and TRBJ1-1; 7 positions agree with TRBD1. Germline V gene lookup returns CDR1 SGHVS and CDR2 FQNEAQ. The V segment lost 1 base and the J segment 6 bases; nucleotides outside the gene matches: 5. The CDR3 extends over 14 amino acids. CDR3 amino acids: CASSLGTGGAEAFF. DNA of the CDR3: TGTGCCAGCAGCTTAGGGACAGGAGGCGCTGAAGCTTTCTTT.

This clonotype was observed a few times. This sequence joins TRBV28 and TRBJ1-2; the match to TRBD1 covers 7 bases. The V and J ends lost 4 bases and 5 bases, in that order; junction bases with no gene match: 22. The V gene's germline CDR1 is MDHEN and CDR2 SYDVKM. The CDR3 contains 19 residues. The CDR3 protein is CASSSLSADRARDGYGYTF. In DNA, the CDR3 is TGTGCCAGCAGTTCTCTATCCGCCGACAGGGCCCGCGATGGGTATGGCTACACCTTC.

This clonotype was seen many times. The V call is TRBV6-1, the J call TRBJ2-7, with D unclear. The CDR3 is 14 residues long. The ends were cut back, 1 base at V and 1 base at J, with 8 bases in the middle. The germline V gene has CDR1 MNHNS and CDR2 SASEGT. Here the CDR3 reads CASSEERLSYEQYF. CDR3 nucleotide sequence: TGTGCCAGCAGTGAAGAAAGACTGTCCTACGAGCAGTACTTC.

This clonotype was observed at least ten times. This chain links TRBV29-1 with TRBJ1-2; the D is unclear. Deletions cut 0 bases from V and 5 bases from J, with 10 bases between. Germline-derived CDR1 and CDR2 are SQVTM and ANQGSEA. The CDR3 has 13 amino acids. The CDR3 region is CSVEDDLRYGYTF. The DNA for the CDR3 is TGCAGCGTTGAAGATGACCTTCGGTATGGCTACACCTTC.

This clonotype has a count of ten or more. The chain is built from TRBV11-2 and TRBJ2-5, with D possibly being TRBD1 (5 bases). CDR1 SGHAT and CDR2 FQNNGV come from the germline V gene. V lost 3 bases and J 5 bases, leaving 10 bases between the germline ends. The length of the CDR3 is 13 residues. This CDR3 reads CASSFWQGETQYF. The CDR3 DNA reads TGTGCCAGCAGCTTTTGGCAGGGCGAGACCCAGTACTTC.

This clonotype was recorded at least ten times. The gene calls are TRBV4-1 and TRBJ2-7, with 9 bases aligning to TRBD2. V lost 4 bases and J lost 4; bases outside the gene matches: 11. Germline CDR1 reads MGHRA; CDR2 reads YSYEKL. This CDR3 contains 16 residues. CDR3 in DNA: TGCGCCAGCAGCCTCCGTGGGAGTAGCGGGAGTTACGAGCAGTACTTC. This sequence encodes CASSLRGSSGSYEQYF.

With respect to this clonotype: This may arise from a read error, as a much more abundant clone is one base away. The genes are TRBV4-2 and TRBJ2-7; 10 bases are shared with TRBD1. The trim removed 3 bases at V and 5 bases at J, leaving 4 bases unmatched. The CDR3 totals 14 residues. Germline V CDR1 and CDR2: LGHNA, YNFKEQ. CDR3 in amino acids: CASSQAGTGDEQYF. As DNA, the CDR3 is TGTGCCAGCAGCCAGGCCGGGACAGGGGACGAGCAGTACTTC.

This clonotype was seen ten or more times. This CDR3 is CASSRTSGRPLEQYF. Here the CDR3 DNA reads TGCGCCAGCAGCCGGACTAGCGGGAGGCCCCTGGAGCAGTACTTC. This rearrangement joins TRBV5-1 to TRBJ2-7; 14 bases fit TRBD2. Germline V gene sequence: CDR1 SGHRS, CDR2 YFSETQ. CDR3 size: 15 residues. V shed 4 bases and J 7 bases; nucleotides not matched to a gene: 7.

This clonotype was seen only a few times. The chain carries TRBV5-1 and TRBJ1-2, with D unclear. This CDR3 spans 12 amino acids. Germline CDR1 SGHRS, CDR2 YFSETQ. V lost 4 bases and J lost 6, with 10 bases in between. The CDR3 nucleotides read TGCGCCAGCAGCCCCAATTGGGATGGCTACACCTTC. This gives the protein CASSPNWDGYTF.

The genes are TRBV30 and TRBJ2-5, with a weak D call TRBD2 (6 bases). The CDR3 has 15 amino acids. Germline CDR1 is GTSNPN and CDR2 is SVGIG (reference sequence). V lost 0 bases, J lost 4 bases, and 15 bases lay in between. CDR3 amino acids: CAWSVQLGTGETQYF. Here the CDR3 DNA reads TGTGCCTGGAGTGTGCAACTAGGGACTGGAGAGACCCAGTACTTC.

The chain is built from TRBV5-1 and TRBJ1-1; D might be TRBD1 (5 bases). The germline V gene encodes CDR1 SGHRS and CDR2 YFSETQ. The CDR3 contains 15 residues. Between the trimmed V and J ends, which lost 3 bases and 4 bases, there was a span of 16 bases. The CDR3 region is CASSSRVSRGTEAFF. For the CDR3, the DNA is TGCGCCAGCAGCTCCAGGGTCTCCCGGGGCACTGAAGCTTTCTTT.

The rearrangement joins TRBV6-2 or TRBV6-3 to TRBJ2-7, with a tentative D call TRBD1 (6 bases). CDR1 MNHEY and CDR2 SVGEGT come from the germline V gene. This CDR3 comprises 16 residues. V dropped 7 bases and J dropped 4 bases, with 23 bases sitting between them. This CDR3 reads CASTPGQYSTRYEQYF. The DNA for the CDR3 is TGTGCCAGCACCCCAGGACAGTACAGTACCAGATACGAGCAGTACTTC.

Ten or more counts support this clonotype. The gene calls are TRBV6-2 or TRBV6-3 and TRBJ2-2; 9 bases agree with TRBD2. Trimming at V came to 7 bases and at J to 0 bases, leaving 3 bases not matched to a gene. The CDR3 is 15 residues long. Germline loops: CDR1 MNHEY, CDR2 SVGEGT. The CDR3 region is CASNLAGTNTGELFF. Written as DNA, the CDR3 is TGTGCCAGCAATCTAGCGGGAACGAACACCGGGGAGCTGTTTTTT.